This T cell receptor (beta chain) stems from a study of T cell clusters in autoimmune cytopenias. Findings of the study overall: The cluster-lack signature was not seen for secondary cytopenia versus chronic lymphocytic leukemia. TRB repertoire shifts in secondary cytopenia and chronic lymphocytic leukemia mostly reflected lymphoma, not autoimmunity.

By frequency, this clonotype registers medium-sized (0.01 to 0.1%). Antigen specificity is unknown. TRB amplification used 200 to 250 ng of peripheral blood genomic DNA. Multiplex touch-down PCR amplified TRB using TRB-A and TRB-B pools in one tube. TCRdb re-called the multiplex PCR reads; one entry per CDR3 protein, DNA not given. With 3,000 or so distinct CDR3 sequences in the sample, the ten largest clones hold 20% to 30%. This CDR3 region has 15 residues. Germline assignment: CDR1 MNHNS and CDR2 SASEGT. The clonotype originates from a human donor with an autoimmune cytopenia or autoimmune hepatitis (not recorded which). The chain is built from TRBV6-1 and TRBJ1-3; with no DNA, the TCRdb D assignment of TRBD1 cannot be verified. The source material was peripheral blood. CDR3 region: CASSERGLSGNTIYF.